These T cell receptor beta chains were read from a single sample in a study of CD8 T cells in Susac syndrome. MiXCR was run by TCRdb on the immunoSEQ multiplex PCR reads, yielding one entry per CDR3 protein. The data hold 200,000 or so distinct CDR3 sequences, with around 95% observed a single time. The specimen was CD4+ T cells from PBMCs. These receptors were taken from a human donor with Susac syndrome. CDR3s include the opening cysteine and the closing phenylalanine or tryptophan. A D gene is named only where the DNA matches it firmly. Clone size, where shown, is once, few, many, or a class for clones that have expanded.

D	V	size	J	DNA	CDR3
NA	TRBV5-6	NA	TRBJ2-7	TGTGCCAGCAGCTTGACGTTACCCCCCTACGAGCAGTACTTC	CASSLTLPPYEQYF
TRBD2	TRBV4-1	NA	TRBJ2-1	TGCGCCAGCAGAAGCGGAGCGGGGGGGCCTGAGCAGTTCTTC	CASRSGAGGPEQFF
NA	TRBV2	NA	TRBJ2-2	TGTGCCAGCAGCCTCCGCGCCGGGGAGCTGTTTTTT	CASSLRAGELFF
NA	TRBV5-1	NA	TRBJ2-3	TGCGCCAGCAGCTTCGTTAGCAGCCTCACAGATACGCAGTATTTT	CASSFVSSLTDTQYF
TRBD2	TRBV11-2	NA	TRBJ2-7	TGTGCCAGCAGTGTAGCGGGGGGGCCGGGAGAGCAGTACTTC	CASSVAGGPGEQYF
NA	TRBV5-4	NA	TRBJ1-2	TGTGCCAGCAGCTTGGACGATGGCTACACCTTC	CASSLDDGYTF
NA	TRBV29-1	NA	TRBJ1-4	NA	CSVGPGPGVEKLFF
NA	TRBV12-3/TRBV12-4	NA	TRBJ1-3	TGTGCCAGCAGTTTAAGTCCAGGGACTGGAAACACCATATATTTT	CASSLSPGTGNTIYF
NA	TRBV7-9	NA	TRBJ2-3	TGTGCCAGCAGCCTGGAGCGGGTTCCAGATACGCAGTATTTT	CASSLERVPDTQYF
TRBD1	TRBV14	NA	TRBJ2-7	TGTGCCAGCAGCCGTGGGACAGGGATCGAGCAGTACTTC	CASSRGTGIEQYF
NA	TRBV30	NA	TRBJ1-1	TGTGCCTGGAGCAGTCGGAGATTCTCCGAAGCTTTCTTT	CAWSSRRFSEAFF
NA	TRBV10-3	NA	TRBJ2-5	TGTGCCATCAGTGACCTCCAAGAGACCCAGTACTTC	CAISDLQETQYF
NA	TRBV28	NA	TRBJ2-1	TGTGCCAGCAGGTATCAACTAGCAGTCACTGAGCAGTTCTTC	CASRYQLAVTEQFF
NA	TRBV20-1	NA	TRBJ2-3	TGCAGTGCTAGAGATCCTCTGTCGAGGGGCACAGATACGCAGTATTTT	CSARDPLSRGTDTQYF
NA	TRBV9	NA	TRBJ2-1	TGTGCCAGCAGCGTCGCAGGGTCGGCTCCCAATGAGCAGTTCTTC	CASSVAGSAPNEQFF
NA	TRBV7-8	NA	TRBJ2-3	TGTGCCAGCAGCTTTAGCGGACCCCCCACAGATACGCAGTATTTT	CASSFSGPPTDTQYF
NA	TRBV9	NA	TRBJ1-2	TGTGCCAGCAGCCGAAGCGGGCTCGGGGGCTACACCTTC	CASSRSGLGGYTF
TRBD1	TRBV24-1	NA	TRBJ2-1	TGTGCCACCAGGGCAGGGACAGGCCCTAACAATGAGCAGTTCTTC	CATRAGTGPNNEQFF
NA	TRBV24-1	NA	TRBJ2-5	TGTGCCACCAGTGGGCTACAAGAGACCCAGTACTTC	CATSGLQETQYF
NA	TRBV19	once	TRBJ1-1	TGTGCCAGTAGTAACACCAGGGCGGCTGAAGCTTTCTTT	CASSNTRAAEAFF
NA	TRBV7-6	NA	TRBJ1-2	TGTGCCAGCAGCTTGTCGACAGGCGTTTCTAACTATGGCTACACCTTC	CASSLSTGVSNYGYTF
NA	TRBV3-1	NA	TRBJ2-2	TGTGCCAGCAGCCAGGGCACCGGGGAGCTGTTTTTT	CASSQGTGELFF
TRBD1	TRBV5-6	NA	TRBJ2-2	TGTGCCAGCAGCTTGGACAGGGGGAGGTTCGACACCGGGGAGCTGTTTTTT	CASSLDRGRFDTGELFF
TRBD2	TRBV5-1	NA	TRBJ2-1	TGCGCCAGCAGCTATAGCGGGGGGGCTCAAAATGAGCAGTTCTTC	CASSYSGGAQNEQFF
NA	TRBV12-3/TRBV12-4	NA	TRBJ2-3	TGTGCCAGCAGTCATCAGAGCCCCACAGATACGCAGTATTTT	CASSHQSPTDTQYF
NA	TRBV20-1	NA	TRBJ1-2	TGCAGTGCTATCGGACCCGGCTACACCTTC	CSAIGPGYTF
TRBD1	TRBV9	NA	TRBJ2-5	TGTGCCAGCAGCCCCCGGACAGGTTACCAAGAGACCCAGTACTTC	CASSPRTGYQETQYF
NA	TRBV6-1	NA	TRBJ2-5	TGTGCCAGCAGTGAAGTGCAGGGAACTAGCCAAGAGACCCAGTACTTC	CASSEVQGTSQETQYF
TRBD2	TRBV30	NA	TRBJ2-7	TGTGCCTGGAGTTCGACTAGCGGGGTGGTGGGGCAGTACTTC	CAWSSTSGVVGQYF
TRBD1	TRBV7-8	once	TRBJ1-2	TGTGCCAGCAGCTCCGCGACAGGGTCTGGCTACACCTTC	CASSSATGSGYTF
TRBD2	TRBV4-2	NA	TRBJ2-1	TGTGCCAGCAGCCGCCGACTAGCGGGGGGCCCCGGCGATGAGCAGTTCTTC	CASSRRLAGGPGDEQFF
NA	TRBV18	NA	TRBJ1-6	TGTGCCAGCTCACCAATTTTGCCAGAGGCCTATAATTCACCCCTCCACTTT	CASSPILPEAYNSPLHF
NA	TRBV20-1	NA	TRBJ1-5	TGCAGTGCTTTGTCTTTCGGGGGGAAAGGAAATCAGCCCCAGCATTTT	CSALSFGGKGNQPQHF
NA	TRBV20-1	NA	TRBJ1-1	TGCAGTGCTAGAAGGTCGACCGCAGGAAGCACTGAAGCTTTCTTT	CSARRSTAGSTEAFF
TRBD2	TRBV6-5	NA	TRBJ2-7	TGTGCCTCAAGAACGGGGCTAGCGGGGGGGCGAGAGCAGTACTTC	CASRTGLAGGREQYF
NA	TRBV7-8	NA	TRBJ2-3	TGTGCCAGCAGCACGACCGGGGGAAGCACAGATACGCAGTATTTT	CASSTTGGSTDTQYF
NA	TRBV3-1	NA	TRBJ1-5	TGTGCCAGCAGTGCAGGGCAGGATCAGCCCCAGCATTTT	CASSAGQDQPQHF
NA	TRBV15	NA	TRBJ1-4	TGTGCCACCAGCAGAGACTTTGGTAGAGCTAATGAAAAACTGTTTTTT	CATSRDFGRANEKLFF
NA	TRBV27	NA	TRBJ1-5	TGTGCCAGCTCTGGACAGTCACTGGCGCCCCAGCATTTT	CASSGQSLAPQHF
NA	TRBV4-1	NA	TRBJ1-5	TGCGCCAGCAGCCTGGACGCAAATAGCAATCAGCCCCAGCATTTT	CASSLDANSNQPQHF
NA	TRBV7-2	NA	TRBJ2-2	TGTGCCAGCAGCTTCTGGACTACGAACACCGGGGAGCTGTTTTTT	CASSFWTTNTGELFF
NA	TRBV24-1	NA	TRBJ2-2	TGTGCCACCAGTGATTTGGTCGGGGAGCTGTTTTTT	CATSDLVGELFF
NA	TRBV6-6	NA	TRBJ1-5	TGTGCCAGCAGAAACAGGTCCGCTAGGCAGCCCCAGCATTTT	CASRNRSARQPQHF
NA	TRBV30	NA	TRBJ2-3	TGTGCCTGGAGCAGGGGCGAAGATACGCAGTATTTT	CAWSRGEDTQYF
NA	TRBV20-1	NA	TRBJ1-5	TGCAGTGCTAGACCAGGGTTTAATCAGCCCCAGCATTTT	CSARPGFNQPQHF
NA	TRBV29-1	NA	TRBJ2-4	TGCAGCTTCTCACCACCGGGAGTAGCCAAAAACATTCAGTACTTC	CSFSPPGVAKNIQYF
NA	TRBV29-1	NA	TRBJ2-3	TGCAGTGATGATACGCAGTATTTT	CSDDTQYF
NA	TRBV7-2	NA	TRBJ1-4	TGTGCCAGCAGCGGGCGGCATTTTACTAATGAAAAACTGTTTTTT	CASSGRHFTNEKLFF
NA	TRBV16	NA	TRBJ2-1	TGTGCCAGCAGCACCCGGGCCGACAATGAGCAGTTCTTC	CASSTRADNEQFF
NA	TRBV2	NA	TRBJ2-2	TGTGCCAGAGGGGGAGGGACTACAAACACCGGGGAGCTGTTTTTT	CARGGGTTNTGELFF
NA	TRBV6-4	NA	TRBJ2-7	TGTGCCAGCAGTGACAGGTACGAGCAGTACTTC	CASSDRYEQYF
TRBD1	TRBV11-2	NA	TRBJ1-2	TGTGCCAGCAGCTCTGACGGGACAGGGAACGAAGGCTACACCTTC	CASSSDGTGNEGYTF
NA	TRBV12-3/TRBV12-4	NA	TRBJ1-5	TGTGCCAGCACCTTGGGGACACAGAGCAATCAGCCCCAGCATTTT	CASTLGTQSNQPQHF